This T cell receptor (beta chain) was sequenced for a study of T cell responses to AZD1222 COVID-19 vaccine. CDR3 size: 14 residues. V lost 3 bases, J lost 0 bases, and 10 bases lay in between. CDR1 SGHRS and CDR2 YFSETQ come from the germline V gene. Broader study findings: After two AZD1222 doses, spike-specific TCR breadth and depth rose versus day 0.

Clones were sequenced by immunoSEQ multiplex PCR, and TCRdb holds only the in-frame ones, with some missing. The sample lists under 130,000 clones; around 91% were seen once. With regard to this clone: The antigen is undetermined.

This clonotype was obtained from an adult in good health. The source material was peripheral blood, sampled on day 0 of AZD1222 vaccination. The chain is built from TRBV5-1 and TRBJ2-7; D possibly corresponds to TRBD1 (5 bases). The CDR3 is CASSSFRGSYEQYF. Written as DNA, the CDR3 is TGCGCCAGCAGCTCCTTTAGGGGCTCCTACGAGCAGTACTTC.